Listed below are T cell receptor beta chains from one sample, sequenced in a study of response to subunit inactivated influenza vaccine. TCRdb reprocessed the RT-PCR reads via MiXCR and lists one record per CDR3 protein. Of 800,000 or so distinct CDR3 sequences listed, approximately 21% are singletons. The sample in question was PBMCs from blood, obtained around 5 days after vaccination. The receptor set was obtained from a man aged 50 to 59 who received an inactivated influenza vaccine. Each CDR3 is given with its conserved first and last residue. The D gene is left open where the match is weak. Clone size is not always given. Where it is, it says once, few, many or a class for expanded clones.

V	D	size	J	CDR3	DNA
TRBV20-1	TRBD2	few	TRBJ2-2	CSARAPGLEVTELFF	TGCAGTGCTAGAGCGCCGGGACTAGAAGTTACCGAGCTGTTTTTT
TRBV12-3/TRBV12-4	TRBD2	once	TRBJ2-1	CASSLTSGYFHNEQFF	TGTGCCAGCAGTTTAACTAGCGGGTATTTCCACAATGAGCAGTTCTTC
TRBV6-5	NA	NA	TRBJ2-5	CASSYGQIQGRLETQYF	TGTGCCAGCAGTTACGGTCAGATCCAGGGGAGATTGGAGACCCAGTACTTC
TRBV24-1	TRBD2	few	TRBJ2-2	CATSDTTSGGAHTGELFF	TGTGCCACCAGTGATACTACTAGCGGGGGGGCTCACACCGGGGAGCTGTTTTTT
TRBV2	NA	few	TRBJ2-2	CASSVEEDTGELFF	TGTGCCAGCAGTGTTGAAGAGGACACCGGGGAGCTGTTTTTT
TRBV6-5	NA	few	TRBJ1-6	CASSYFGGGRSPLHF	TGTGCCAGCAGTTATTTCGGTGGGGGCCGGTCACCCCTCCACTTT
TRBV7-9	TRBD1	many	TRBJ2-7	CASRPGTGSYEQYF	TGTGCCAGCAGACCCGGGACAGGCTCCTACGAGCAGTACTTC
TRBV5-1	NA	few	TRBJ2-2	CASSSGHFTGELFF	TGCGCCAGCAGCTCGGGACACTTCACCGGGGAGCTGTTTTTT
TRBV10-3	TRBD1	NA	TRBJ1-2	CATFDREDYGYTF	TGTGCCACCTTCGACAGGGAAGACTATGGCTACACCTTC
TRBV5-1	NA	few	TRBJ2-3	CASSPPSVASTDTQYF	TGCGCCAGCAGCCCCCCCTCCGTGGCTAGCACAGATACGCAGTATTTT
TRBV10-3	NA	many	TRBJ2-6	CASRVAGANVLTF	TGTGCCAGTAGGGTAGCTGGGGCCAACGTCCTGACTTTC
TRBV6-2/TRBV6-3	TRBD1	NA	TRBJ1-2	CASSYSRDRVKDGYTF	TGTGCCAGCAGCTACTCCCGGGACAGGGTTAAAGATGGCTACACCTTC
TRBV4-3	TRBD1	NA	TRBJ1-1	CASSQTLRTGQVAAFF	TGCGCCAGCAGCCAAACCCTCCGGACAGGGCAGGTAGCAGCTTTCTTT
TRBV20-1	TRBD2	NA	TRBJ2-7	CSATGTSGRASMGQYF	TGCAGTGCTACGGGGACTAGCGGGAGGGCCTCAATGGGGCAGTACTTC
TRBV7-8	TRBD2	few	TRBJ2-5	CASSLEAGGGRETQYF	TGTGCCAGCAGCTTAGAGGCGGGTGGCGGGAGGGAGACCCAGTACTTC
TRBV5-5	NA	NA	TRBJ1-3	CASSLTGYSGNTIYF	TGTGCCAGCAGCTTGACAGGCTACTCTGGAAACACCATATATTTT
TRBV11-2	TRBD1	NA	TRBJ2-5	CASSLARGRQETQYF	TGTGCCAGCAGCTTAGCCAGGGGGCGGCAAGAGACCCAGTACTTC
TRBV4-1	NA	NA	TRBJ2-3	CASTQNSLPSTDTQYF	TGCGCCAGCACCCAAAACAGTCTACCTAGCACAGATACGCAGTATTTT
TRBV5-1	NA	many	TRBJ2-3	CASSSGLDGDTQYF	TGCGCCAGCAGCTCGGGACTCGACGGAGATACGCAGTATTTT
TRBV4-2	NA	few	TRBJ2-7	CASSQAWGDYEQYF	TGTGCCAGCAGCCAGGCGTGGGGGGACTACGAGCAGTACTTC
TRBV5-1	NA	few	TRBJ1-2	CASSLDASHYGYTF	TGCGCCAGCAGCTTGGATGCTAGTCATTATGGCTACACCTTC
TRBV7-2	NA	NA	TRBJ2-1	CASTKRTLSYNEQFF	TGTGCCAGCACCAAGAGGACCCTCTCCTACAATGAGCAGTTCTTC
TRBV6-1	TRBD1	NA	TRBJ1-6	CASSALRTGVNSPLHF	TGTGCCAGCAGCGCACTGAGGACAGGGGTCAATTCACCCCTCCACTTT
TRBV20-1	TRBD2	few	TRBJ2-1	CRGTSGSDEQFF	TGCAGGGGGACTAGCGGGAGTGATGAGCAGTTCTTC
TRBV6-1	TRBD2	NA	TRBJ2-1	CASSEVVAGGPYEQFF	TGTGCCAGCAGTGAAGTCGTAGCGGGAGGGCCGTATGAGCAGTTCTTC
TRBV18	NA	NA	TRBJ2-5	CASSPFAGPEETQYF	TGTGCCAGCTCACCATTTGCAGGGCCTGAAGAGACCCAGTACTTC
TRBV12-3/TRBV12-4	TRBD1	NA	TRBJ2-1	CASRSGQGDYNEQFF	TGTGCCAGCAGGTCGGGACAGGGAGACTACAATGAGCAGTTCTTC
TRBV29-1	NA	many	TRBJ2-3	CSVRGRSTDTQYF	TGCAGCGTTCGAGGCAGGAGCACAGATACGCAGTATTTT
TRBV28	TRBD1	once	TRBJ2-2	CASQAGTGNTGELFF	TGTGCCAGCCAGGCCGGGACAGGGAACACCGGGGAGCTGTTTTTT